Sequencing of this TCR beta chain was carried out in a study of T cell changes during pregnancy in multiple sclerosis. The method was immunoSEQ multiplex PCR; TCRdb's version includes in-frame clones alone and lacks a portion of them. The table lists fewer than 90,000 clones, about 89% of them singletons. Trimming took off 2 bases at V and 4 bases at J, with 13 bases between the two ends. The germline CDR1 and CDR2 sequences are SGDLS and YYNGEE. The CDR3 consists of 14 residues. This clone occurred once. Sequenced material: peripheral blood, taken in the second trimester of pregnancy. This receptor was identified in a female donor with multiple sclerosis, enrolled in a pregnancy study. This chain connects TRBV9 to TRBJ2-7, with D perhaps TRBD2 (6 bases). CDR3 sequence reads: CASSVSGRDYEQYF. The CDR3 DNA reads as TGTGCCAGCAGCGTCTCCGGGAGAGATTACGAGCAGTACTTC.